This T cell receptor beta chain came from a study of cytomegalovirus exposure and HLA in healthy donors. PCR employed 60 Vbeta and 13 Jbeta primers. Measured with immunoSEQ multiplex PCR; TCRdb has only the in-frame clones, and not every one. The listing contains about 200,000 clones. Remarks on this clone: Its antigen is currently unknown.

Germline V gene data show CDR1 as WNHNN and CDR2 as SYGVQD (reference sequence). J gave up 5 bases and V 6 bases, and 10 bases lay outside the gene matches. The CDR3 contains 15 residues. Overall study results and limits: The authors enumerated some 170 TCR beta chains as linked to cytomegalovirus. Sequence variants that were highly shared formed a cluster that was likely a sequencing artifact. In terms of immune exposure information, only CMV serostatus was available. TRBV6-2, TRBV6-3 and some other V segments were excluded as indistinguishable.

What was sequenced was PBMCs. The TCR was taken from a woman in her twenties or thirties in good health and CMV-seropositive. This chain joins TRBV10-1 and TRBJ2-7; 10 nucleotides align to TRBD1. The CDR3 loop reads CASSGDRGFGDEQYF. The DNA of the CDR3 is TGCGCCAGCAGCGGGGACAGGGGCTTCGGGGACGAGCAGTACTTC.